This entry concerns a single TCR beta chain. One entry per CDR3 protein, called by TCRdb with MiXCR from the PCR reads. This table holds under 20,000 distinct CDR3 sequences, less than 50% found once. This CDR3 is built from 20 residues. The record originates from a study of tumor-infiltrating lymphocytes in oesophageal squamous cell carcinoma. The chain employs TRBV5-3 and TRBJ2-6, with 14 bases lining up with TRBD2. TRBJ2-1 explains the end of the DNA better; the J call may be wrong. TRBV5-3 carries the ORF label, with uncertain function. Sequenced sample: blood. The source of this sequence is a male donor with esophageal squamous cell carcinoma. The CDR3 DNA follows: TGTGCCAGCAGCCCAGGACGACTAGCGGGGGGGCTGACTGGGTACAATGAGCAGTTCTTC. This sequence encodes CASSPGRLAGGLTGYNEQFF.